This entry lists 6 T cell receptor beta chains sequenced from one sample in a study of cytomegalovirus exposure and HLA in healthy donors (dated by TCRdb to 2016 to 2017). Library prep was done by the immunoSEQ multiplex PCR assay. In its TCRdb copy, this immuneACCESS table keeps in-frame sequences only and misses some clones. Where compared with another copy, unresolved V genes explain less than half of these, and the others have no known cause. This sample is represented by under 300,000 clones; roughly 86% of them were singletons. The ten largest clones take up 1.2% of the sample. The sequencing sample was made of PBMCs. Receptors originate from a woman aged 25 to 39 in good health and CMV-seropositive.

The chain is built from TRBV6-6 and TRBJ1-2, with D maybe TRBD1 (6 bases). CDR3 size: 13 residues. Germline V gene data show CDR1 as MNHNY and CDR2 as SVGAGI (reference sequence). Trimming shortened V by 5 bases and J by 6 bases, and 13 bases separated the two germline ends. The CDR3 spells CASSITGMHGYTF. CDR3 nucleotide sequence: TGTGCCAGCAGTATTACAGGGATGCATGGCTACACCTTC.

This chain links TRBV6-7 with TRBJ2-5; 9 bases map to TRBD1. TRBV6-7 is sorted into the ORF group, with uncertain function. The trim removed 9 bases at V and 4 bases at J, leaving 6 bases unmatched. The CDR3 totals 13 residues. The CDR3 nucleotides read TGTGCCAGGAGGGACAGGGAAAGAGAGACCCAGTACTTC. Protein: CARRDRERETQYF.

This clone was recorded many times. The V gene is TRBV28, the J gene TRBJ1-2; D gene ambiguous. The V gene's germline CDR1 is MDHEN and CDR2 SYDVKM. V gave up 6 bases and J gave up 2 bases, with 7 bases separating them. This CDR3 is 12 amino acids long. The CDR3 region is CASRKSNYGYTF. In DNA form, the CDR3 reads TGTGCCAGCAGAAAATCAAACTATGGCTACACCTTC.

This clone came up once. The chain recombines TRBV5-1 with TRBJ2-5; TRBD2 matches at 12 bases. V lost 3 bases to trimming and J lost 1 base; unmatched junction nucleotides: 4. This CDR3 contains 16 residues. The germline V gene has CDR1 SGHRS and CDR2 YFSETQ. CDR3 sequence: CASSWGGLAGQETQYF. In DNA, the CDR3 is TGCGCCAGCAGCTGGGGGGGACTAGCGGGCCAAGAGACCCAGTACTTC.

V usage is TRBV6-5 and J usage is TRBJ2-1; no clear D gene. CDR1 and CDR2 (germline): MNHEY, SVGAGI. V shed 2 bases and J shed 5 bases, with 13 bases lying between them. This CDR3 is 15 amino acids long. CDR3 protein: CASSYGLGWDNEQFF. The DNA for the CDR3 is TGTGCCAGCAGTTACGGGCTTGGGTGGGACAATGAGCAGTTCTTC.

This chain links TRBV5-1 with TRBJ2-1; TRBD1 agrees at 7 bases. Losses at the gene ends were 4 bases for V and 7 bases for J; bases not matched to a gene: 5. This CDR3 contains 13 residues. CDR1 is SGHRS, CDR2 YFSETQ, per germline. The CDR3 DNA reads TGCGCCAGCAGCCGACAGGGCGGGAATGAGCAGTTCTTC. It encodes CASSRQGGNEQFF.